This T cell receptor beta chain appears in the sequencing data of a study of shared clonotypes between healthy human individuals. Findings of the study overall: Around 4.7% of naive CD4 clonotypes were shared across several donors.

Terminally differentiated effector memory CD45RA+ cells were left out of the naive CD8 fraction, which was CD45RO-negative and positively selected for CCR7. Clones were sequenced by immunoSEQ multiplex PCR, and TCRdb holds only the in-frame ones, with some missing. The data hold over 2,000,000 clones, with over 85% observed a single time. As to this clone: Its antigen is unknown.

Sequenced sample: naive CD8+ T cells from PBMCs. The receptor's source is a man aged 18 to 29 in good health. Some clones in this sample may be carry-over from other donors' samples.

CDR3 coding DNA: TGTGCCACCAGGGGCGAAACTAACACCGGGGAGCTGTTTTTT. This gives the protein CATRGETNTGELFF. The V call is TRBV15, the J call TRBJ2-2; unclear D gene. The V end lost 6 bases, the J end lost 2 bases, and 10 bases lay between the germline ends. The V gene's germline CDR1 is LNHNV and CDR2 YYDKDF (reference sequence). This CDR3 contains 14 residues.